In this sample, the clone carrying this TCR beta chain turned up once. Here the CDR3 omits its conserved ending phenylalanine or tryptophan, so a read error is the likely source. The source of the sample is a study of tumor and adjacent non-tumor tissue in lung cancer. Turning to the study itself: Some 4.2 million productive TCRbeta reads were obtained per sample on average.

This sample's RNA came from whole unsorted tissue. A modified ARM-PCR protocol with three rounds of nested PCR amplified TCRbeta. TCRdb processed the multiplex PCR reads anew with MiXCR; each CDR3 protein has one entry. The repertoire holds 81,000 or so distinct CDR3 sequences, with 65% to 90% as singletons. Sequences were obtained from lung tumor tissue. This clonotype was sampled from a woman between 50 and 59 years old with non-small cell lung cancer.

The CDR3 DNA follows: TGCAGCGGCGATTCCCTAACACATGGCTACACCCTC. It is translated as CSGDSLTHGYTL. This chain joins TRBV29-1 and TRBJ1-2; D not certain. CDR3 length: 12 residues. V gave up 7 bases and J gave up 6 bases, with 15 bases separating them. The germline gives CDR1 SQVTM, CDR2 ANQGSEA.